Listed below are T cell receptor beta chains from one sample, sequenced in a study of T cell responses to AZD1222 COVID-19 vaccine. The method was immunoSEQ multiplex PCR; TCRdb's version includes in-frame clones alone and lacks a portion of them. The sample lists 90,000 to 140,000 clones, over 80% occurring once. Material: peripheral blood, obtained on day 0 of AZD1222 vaccination. The source of these receptors is an adult in good health. Each CDR3 is given with its conserved first and last residue. D genes are given only for firm matches. Where a row states a size, it is once, few, many or the class of an expanded clone; other rows omit it.

cdr3_aa	cdr3_nt	d_call	j_call	v_call	clone_size
CASSQVQETQYF	TGTGCCAGCTCACAAGTCCAAGAGACCCAGTACTTC	NA	TRBJ2-5	TRBV18	few
CASSYEMNTEAFF	TGTGCCAGCAGTTATGAAATGAACACTGAAGCTTTCTTT	NA	TRBJ1-1	TRBV2	few
CASSLGGLRAGYTF	TGTGCCAGCAGCTTAGGCGGCCTCCGAGCTGGCTACACCTTC	NA	TRBJ1-2	TRBV13	NA
CASSLVTEWKLFF	TGTGCCAGCAGCTTAGTTACGGAATGGAAACTGTTTTTT	NA	TRBJ1-4	TRBV7-9	NA
CAISVLGGGYNSPLHF	TGTGCCATCAGTGTCTTAGGGGGCGGCTATAATTCACCCCTCCACTTT	TRBD1	TRBJ1-6	TRBV10-3	NA
CASSRLAISNNSPLHF	TGTGCCAGCAGCCGATTGGCGATCTCCAATAATTCACCCCTCCACTTT	NA	TRBJ1-6	TRBV7-9	NA
CASSSDGGDREEDTQYF	TGTGCCAGCAGCTCTGATGGGGGTGACAGGGAAGAAGATACGCAGTATTTT	TRBD1	TRBJ2-3	TRBV11-2	NA
CASSRDASSYEQYF	TGCGCCAGCAGTCGGGACGCAAGCTCCTACGAGCAGTACTTC	NA	TRBJ2-7	TRBV5-1	few
CSASLYAQGSGYTF	TGCAGTGCTAGTCTATACGCACAGGGATCTGGCTACACCTTC	NA	TRBJ1-2	TRBV20-1	NA
CASSQVDGGTQYF	TGTGCCAGCAGCCAAGTCGATGGGGGGACCCAGTACTTC	NA	TRBJ2-5	TRBV3-1/TRBV3-2	NA
CASSLRESSYEQYF	TGTGCCAGCAGCTTACGTGAGAGCTCCTACGAGCAGTACTTC	NA	TRBJ2-7	TRBV7-9	NA